These 18 T cell receptor beta chains were sequenced from one sample in a study of blood T cell dynamics during melanoma immunotherapy. TCRdb keeps only in-frame clones here, not all; method: immunoSEQ multiplex PCR. The sample consists of roughly 6,700 clones, about 85% of them appearing once. Time point of the sample: week 3, after first cycle of checkpoint inhibitor. The sample in question was blood, obtained from a patient treated with checkpoint blockade. These receptors originate from a human donor with melanoma. Some clones in this sample may be carry-over from other donors' samples.

The chain combines TRBV5-1 with TRBJ2-1; D gene uncertain. CDR3 length equals 13 residues. V was shortened by 2 bases and J by 7 bases, with 10 bases between the two germline ends. The germline V gene has CDR1 SGHRS and CDR2 YFSETQ. CDR3 region: CASSFPQYNEQFF. In nucleotides, the CDR3 is TGCGCCAGCAGCTTCCCCCAATATAATGAGCAGTTCTTC.

The chain combines TRBV18 with TRBJ1-6; 8 bases are shared with TRBD1. The CDR3 is 14 residues long. Trimming took 4 bases from V and 5 from J; bases not matched to a gene: 1. In germline, CDR1 is KGHSH, CDR2 LQKENI. The CDR3 region has the DNA TGTGCCAGCTCACAGACAGGGGATAATTCACCCCTCCACTTT. It specifies CASSQTGDNSPLHF.

This chain joins TRBV5-1 and TRBJ1-2, with TRBD1 identical over 7 bases. V was pared by 3 bases and J by 2 bases, with 4 bases of the junction left unmatched. The CDR3 has 14 residues. The germline V gene encodes CDR1 SGHRS and CDR2 YFSETQ. The CDR3 region is CASSSGTANYGYTF. The DNA for the CDR3 is TGCGCCAGCAGCTCCGGGACAGCGAACTATGGCTACACCTTC.

This chain uses TRBV21-1 with TRBJ1-5. TRBV21-1 represents a pseudogene. CDR3 length: 20 residues. The CDR3 DNA is TGTGCCAGCAGCAAAGCGCAGAAGTTCAAAGTCGGGAGAAGCAATCAGCCCCAGCATTTT. This sequence encodes CASSKAQKFKVGRSNQPQHF.

The chain combines TRBV5-1 with TRBJ1-4, with TRBD1 matching 11 bases. The CDR3 consists of 15 residues. The V and J ends lost 1 base and 6 bases, in that order; junction bases with no gene match: 2. Germline CDR1 is SGHRS and CDR2 is YFSETQ. The CDR3 DNA sequence: TGCGCCAGCAGCTTGAGGACAGGGGGCGATGAAAAACTGTTTTTT. Translating gives CASSLRTGGDEKLFF.

The chain joins TRBV19 to TRBJ2-7; a weak D match, TRBD1 (7 bases). Germline V gives CDR1 LNHDA, CDR2 SQIVND (reference sequence). The CDR3 length is 15 residues. V was pared by 5 bases and J by 4 bases, with 18 bases between. The CDR3 loop is CASSYAGGRLYEQYF. The CDR3 DNA is TGTGCCAGTAGTTACGCAGGGGGGCGCCTTTACGAGCAGTACTTC.

The chain carries TRBV19 and TRBJ1-2; no definite D call. This CDR3 comprises 13 residues. CDR1 is LNHDA and CDR2 is SQIVND in the germline V gene (reference sequence). V was clipped by 6 bases and J by 2 bases, with 10 bases between them. The CDR3 DNA reads TGTGCCAGTAGAAGAACAGCAAACTATGGCTACACCTTC. Translating gives CASRRTANYGYTF.

The J gene is TRBJ2-5, the V gene TRBV5-1, with TRBD1 matching over 7 bases. V lost 4 bases, J lost 4 bases, and 13 bases stayed unmatched. The germline gives CDR1 SGHRS, CDR2 YFSETQ. CDR3 size: 16 residues. CDR3 protein: CASSQRQGQTGETQYF. The CDR3 DNA reads as TGCGCCAGCAGCCAACGACAGGGTCAGACAGGAGAGACCCAGTACTTC.

This clone occurred a few times. The CDR3 loop is CASSVTANTEAFF. CDR3 in DNA: TGTGCCAGCAGCGTAACGGCCAACACTGAAGCTTTCTTT. This sequence joins TRBV9 and TRBJ1-1; D not resolved. CDR1 and CDR2 (germline): SGDLS, YYNGEE. This CDR3 is 13 amino acids long. The V end was cut by 1 base, the J end by 2 bases, with 6 bases between.

The V call is TRBV5-8, the J call TRBJ2-7; 10 bases line up with TRBD1. This CDR3 is 13 amino acids long. Trimming cost V 3 bases and J 5 bases; bases outside gene matches: 2. Germline lookup yields CDR1 SGHTS and CDR2 YDEGEE. This CDR3 reads CASSWDRGHEQYF. The CDR3 DNA sequence: TGTGCCAGCAGCTGGGACAGGGGACACGAGCAGTACTTC.

This chain connects TRBV7-2 to TRBJ2-7; TRBD2 is a possible D gene (7 bases). Trimming removed 1 base from V and 7 bases from J, with 17 bases in between. The CDR3 extends over 15 amino acids. Germline values: CDR1 SGHTA, CDR2 FQGNSA. The CDR3 DNA is TGTGCCAGCAGCTTAGATGGCGGGGGCTCCAGGGAGCAGTACTTC. It yields the protein CASSLDGGGSREQYF.

The chain joins TRBV5-1 to TRBJ2-6; D unclear. The germline V gene has CDR1 SGHRS and CDR2 YFSETQ. V was cut by 3 bases and J by 4 bases, with 14 bases left in between. The CDR3 runs to 16 residues. The chain's CDR3 is CASSSSWGSGANVLTF. The CDR3 DNA follows: TGCGCCAGCAGCTCCTCGTGGGGATCGGGGGCCAACGTCCTGACTTTC.

This chain links TRBV2 with TRBJ1-6; D is uncertain. The CDR3 runs 17 residues. Trimming shortened V by 2 bases and J by 0 bases, and 11 bases separated the two germline ends. Germline-derived CDR1 and CDR2 are SNHLY and FYNNEI. CDR3 loop: CASSEMVRGSYNSPLHF. In DNA, the CDR3 is TGTGCCAGCAGTGAAATGGTCAGAGGCTCCTATAATTCACCCCTCCACTTT.

The CDR3 reads CASSPTGGEGNTEAFF. CDR3 DNA: TGTGCCAGTTCCCCAACAGGGGGCGAGGGGAACACTGAAGCTTTCTTT. The chain employs TRBV9 and TRBJ1-1; TRBD1 agrees at 9 bases. V was pared by 8 bases and J by 1 base, with 12 bases of the junction left unmatched. The CDR3 is 16 amino acids. Germline V gene data show CDR1 as SGDLS and CDR2 as YYNGEE.

Remarks on this clone: The germline gene is not matched at one end of the junction; a read error may be the cause. This same CDR3 is encoded by further DNA sequences in the sample. The chain employs TRBV7-9 and TRBJ2-7, with D possibly TRBD2 on 6 matching bases. CDR1 and CDR2 from the germline V gene are SEHNR and FQNEAQ (reference sequence). CDR3 length: 15 residues. The CDR3 loop is CASSQAGQGNEEQYF. CDR3 nucleotide sequence: TGCGCCAGCAGCCAGGCGGGGCAGGGAAATGAAGAGCAGTACTTC. The complete variable domain, with remaining parts taken from reference TRBV7-9 and TRBJ2-7, reads DTGVSQNPRHKITKRGQNVTFRCDPISEHNRLYWYRQTLGQGPEFLTYFQNEAQLEKSRLLSDRFSAERPKGSFSTLEIQRTEQGDSAMYLCASSQAGQGNEEQYFGPGTRLTVT.

The chain is built from TRBV9 and TRBJ2-2, with TRBD1 as a possible D gene (6 bases). Germline CDR1 SGDLS, CDR2 YYNGEE. The CDR3 is 16 amino acids. V lost 4 bases and J 7 bases, leaving 20 bases between the germline ends. The DNA of the CDR3 is TGTGCCAGCAGCTTACTCAACCAGGGACAACGCGGGGAGCTGTTTTTT. This sequence encodes CASSLLNQGQRGELFF.

The chain recombines TRBV5-1 with TRBJ2-3, with D hard to call. This CDR3 spans 14 amino acids. Germline values: CDR1 SGHRS, CDR2 YFSETQ. V was pared by 5 bases and J by 6 bases, with 16 bases between. The CDR3 sequence: CASSPDSGSDTQYF. Here the CDR3 DNA reads TGCGCCAGCAGTCCCGATTCAGGTTCGGATACGCAGTATTTT.

The chain is built from TRBV18 and TRBJ2-1; D remains ambiguous. The CDR3 consists of 13 residues. Trimming stripped 0 bases from V and 7 bases from J, with 7 bases between. Germline CDR1 KGHSH, CDR2 LQKENI. Written as DNA, the CDR3 is TGTGCCAGCTCACCACCCTCCGTTAATGAGCAGTTCTTC. This encodes CASSPPSVNEQFF. The full variable domain, in which reference TRBV18 and TRBJ2-1 provide the parts outside the CDR3, is NAGVMQNPRHLVRRRGQEARLRCSPMKGHSHVYWYRQLPEEGLKFMVYLQKENIIDESGMPKERFSAEFPKEGPSILRIQQVVRGDSAAYFCASSPPSVNEQFFGPGTRLTVL.